This T cell receptor beta chain was sequenced during a study of CD8 T cells in Susac syndrome. Negative magnetic isolation gave CD8+ and CD4+ cells; FACS enriched CD8+ TEMRA. cDNA came from around 0.5 to 1 ug RNA primed by random hexamers. TCRdb processed the immunoSEQ multiplex PCR reads anew with MiXCR; each CDR3 protein has one entry. The sample comprises hundreds of thousands of distinct CDR3 sequences, 65% to 90% of which are singletons, and around 0.2% rests with the top ten. CDR1 and CDR2 from the germline V gene are SEHNR and FQNEAQ (reference sequence). With 2 bases removed from V and 1 base from J, the gap between germline ends came to 11 bases. This CDR3 spans 15 amino acids.

Sample: CD8+ T cells from PBMCs. V and J are TRBV7-9 and TRBJ2-5; the D gene could be TRBD1 or TRBD2 (5 bases each). This sequence was found in a human donor with multiple sclerosis. The CDR3 reads CASSLTFGGQETQYF. CDR3 nucleotide sequence: TGTGCCAGCAGCTTAACCTTTGGGGGCCAAGAGACCCAGTACTTC. Full variable domain (outside the CDR3, taken from reference TRBV7-9 and TRBJ2-5): DTGVSQNPRHKITKRGQNVTFRCDPISEHNRLYWYRQTLGQGPEFLTYFQNEAQLEKSRLLSDRFSAERPKGSFSTLEIQRTEQGDSAMYLCASSLTFGGQETQYFGPGTRLLVL.